This entry lists 26 T cell receptor beta chains sequenced from one sample in a study of T-cell reconstitution after alpha-beta-depleted transplantation in children. This sample's TCRbeta library carried unique molecular identifier barcodes. TCRdb re-called the PCR reads with MiXCR, one entry per CDR3 protein. The sample has approximately 980,000 distinct CDR3 sequences; around 30% are singletons. Sequencing was performed on PBMCs, mostly from graft donor cells, taken 360 days after TCRalphabeta/CD19-depleted stem cell transplant. The receptors derive from a boy under three years old who had a stem cell transplant for SCID, so the T cells may come from the graft donor.

This clonotype has just a few counts. The chain is built from TRBV5-1 and TRBJ2-7; D remains unclear. CDR3 size: 13 residues. The V end lost 0 bases, the J end lost 5 bases, and 9 bases lay between the germline ends. Germline V gives CDR1 SGHRS, CDR2 YFSETQ. The CDR3 DNA follows: TGCGCCAGCAGCTTGGCCATGGACGACGAGCAGTACTTC. Translated, it gives CASSLAMDDEQYF.

The chain combines TRBV28 with TRBJ1-1; D may be TRBD1 (5 bases). Trimming removed 8 bases at V and 1 base at J, with 14 bases between. The CDR3 is made up of 14 amino acids. Germline values: CDR1 MDHEN, CDR2 SYDVKM. The DNA for the CDR3 is TGTGCCAGCGGACTTTGGGGGGGGAACACTGAAGCTTTCTTT. It yields the protein CASGLWGGNTEAFF.

The chain is built from TRBV12-5 and TRBJ2-5; no clear D gene. V shed 6 bases and J shed 5 bases, with 13 bases lying between them. The CDR3 consists of 13 residues. Germline assignment: CDR1 LGHNT and CDR2 FRNRAP. CDR3 amino acids: CASGVGPGETQYF. CDR3 nucleotide sequence: TGTGCTAGTGGGGTCGGACCGGGTGAGACCCAGTACTTC.

This clonotype has just a few counts. V gene TRBV7-9 combines with J gene TRBJ1-1; D is ambiguous. This CDR3 has 15 residues. V was clipped by 5 bases and J by 1 base, with 14 bases between them. Germline values: CDR1 SEHNR, CDR2 FQNEAQ (reference sequence). CDR3 nucleotides: TGTGCCAGCAGCAAGGAGTTAACAGCGAACACTGAAGCTTTCTTT. It specifies CASSKELTANTEAFF.

The sample holds a few counts of this clonotype. The chain recombines TRBV3-1 with TRBJ2-7; unclear D gene. The V end was cut by 3 bases, the J end by 2 bases, with 8 bases between. This CDR3 is built from 13 residues. The V gene's germline CDR1 is LGHDT and CDR2 YNNKEL (reference sequence). The CDR3 sequence: CASSHLGTYEQYF. The CDR3, as DNA: TGTGCCAGCAGCCACCTAGGGACCTACGAGCAGTACTTC.

This clonotype was observed a handful of times. The chain joins TRBV3-1 to TRBJ1-1; unclear D gene. Germline loops: CDR1 LGHDT, CDR2 YNNKEL (reference sequence). Trimming took 1 base from V and 4 from J, leaving 13 bases between them. The CDR3 covers 15 residues. The chain's CDR3 is CASSQAQEWGTEAFF. The CDR3 bases are TGTGCCAGCAGCCAAGCCCAGGAATGGGGCACTGAAGCTTTCTTT.

This clonotype was found many times. This chain uses TRBV9 with TRBJ2-1; 7 bases are shared with TRBD2. The CDR3 contains 15 residues. Losses at the gene ends were 4 bases for V and 3 bases for J; bases not matched to a gene: 7. Looked up from germline, CDR1 is SGDLS and CDR2 is YYNGEE. CDR3 DNA sequence: TGTGCCAGCAGCCCGAGCGGGGTGGTCTACAATGAGCAGTTCTTC. Amino acid sequence: CASSPSGVVYNEQFF.

Many counts were recorded for this clonotype. The chain links TRBV6-5 to TRBJ1-1; D remains ambiguous. This CDR3 spans 12 amino acids. V lost 1 base to trimming and J lost 4 bases, with 4 bases between them. Per the germline V gene, CDR1 is MNHEY and CDR2 is SVGAGI. The CDR3 region is CASSYYGTEAFF. In DNA form, the CDR3 reads TGTGCCAGCAGTTACTACGGCACTGAAGCTTTCTTT.

The chain is built from TRBV27 and TRBJ1-1; 8 positions match TRBD1. The CDR3 has 15 amino acids. The V segment lost 5 bases and the J segment 6 bases; nucleotides outside the gene matches: 11. Germline CDR1 reads MNHEY; CDR2 reads SMNVEV (reference sequence). DNA of the CDR3: TGTGCCAGCAGTGCATACCCGACAGGGGTCCCTGAAGCTTTCTTT. This codes for CASSAYPTGVPEAFF.

The chain has TRBV10-2 and TRBJ2-7; D uncertain. CDR3 length: 13 residues. Germline V gene sequence: CDR1 WSHSY, CDR2 SAAADI. V lost 3 bases and J lost 3, with 9 bases in between. The CDR3 DNA is TGCGCCAGCAGTGATAGTTATGGCTACGAGCAGTACTTC. Encoded protein: CASSDSYGYEQYF.

The V and J genes are TRBV4-3 and TRBJ2-2; 9 bases line up with TRBD1. The CDR3 consists of 16 residues. V lost 3 bases, J lost 3 bases, and 5 bases stayed unmatched. CDR1 and CDR2 from the germline V gene are LGHNA and YSLEER. The chain's CDR3 is CASSHLRDRDTGELFF. Here the CDR3 DNA reads TGCGCCAGCAGCCACCTCCGGGACAGGGACACCGGGGAGCTGTTTTTT.

In this sample, this clonotype turned up a few times. J is TRBJ2-1 and V is TRBV5-1; TRBD1 aligns across 10 bases. The V gene end was trimmed by 4 bases and the J gene end by 9 bases; junction bases not matched to a gene: 10. Germline loops: CDR1 SGHRS, CDR2 YFSETQ. This CDR3 is built from 15 residues. The CDR3 reads CASSPWDRGAGEQFF. The CDR3 bases are TGCGCCAGCAGCCCGTGGGACAGGGGAGCTGGTGAGCAGTTCTTC.

J is TRBJ2-1 and V is TRBV27; D is possibly TRBD2 (5 bases). V lost 3 bases, J lost 3 bases, and 15 bases lay in between. CDR1 and CDR2 from the germline V gene are MNHEY and SMNVEV (reference sequence). This CDR3 has 16 residues. CDR3 coding DNA: TGTGCCAGCAGTTTGCCCGGGAAGAATTACTACAATGAGCAGTTCTTC. Encoded protein: CASSLPGKNYYNEQFF.

The genes are TRBV29-1 and TRBJ2-1; 9 positions match TRBD1. The CDR3 length is 17 residues. Losses at the gene ends were 5 bases for V and 4 bases for J; bases not matched to a gene: 15. Germline V gives CDR1 SQVTM, CDR2 ANQGSEA. CDR3 nucleotide sequence: TGCAGCGTTTACCCGGTACCAGGCGGGACAGGGTACAATGAGCAGTTCTTC. It is translated as CSVYPVPGGTGYNEQFF.

This sequence joins TRBV20-1 and TRBJ2-3; 11 bases fit TRBD2. Trimming removed 6 bases from V and 2 bases from J; junction bases left unmatched: 4. From germline, CDR1 is DFQATT and CDR2 SNEGSKA (reference sequence). The CDR3 covers 14 residues. CDR3 in amino acids: CSARTSGPTDTQYF. The CDR3 DNA follows: TGCAGTGCCAGGACTAGCGGGCCCACAGATACGCAGTATTTT.

The chain joins TRBV9 to TRBJ2-2; 9 bases line up with TRBD1. With 0 bases clipped from V and 5 bases from J, the junction kept 5 bases outside the gene matches. The CDR3 length is 16 residues. CDR1 is SGDLS, CDR2 YYNGEE, per germline. The CDR3 bases are TGTGCCAGCAGCGTAGAGGGGGACAGGGTGACCGGGGAGCTGTTTTTT. Translating gives CASSVEGDRVTGELFF. Looking up the rest from reference TRBV9 and TRBJ2-2 gives the full variable domain: DSGVTQTPKHLITATGQRVTLRCSPRSGDLSVYWYQQSLDQGLQFLIQYYNGEERAKGNILERFSAQQFPDLHSELNLSSLELGDSALYFCASSVEGDRVTGELFFGEGSRLTVL.

The chain recombines TRBV20-1 with TRBJ2-3, with no clear D. CDR3 size: 14 residues. The germline V gene has CDR1 DFQATT and CDR2 SNEGSKA (reference sequence). V was shortened by 6 bases and J by 1 base, with 14 bases between the two germline ends. In nucleotides, the CDR3 is TGCAGTGCCCCGCAGGCGGTTGGCACAGATACGCAGTATTTT. Residues: CSAPQAVGTDTQYF.

Only one count was recorded for this clonotype. The chain is built from TRBV6-5 and TRBJ1-5; 11 nucleotides match TRBD1. The CDR3 is 16 residues long. Germline V gene sequence: CDR1 MNHEY, CDR2 SVGAGI. With 0 bases clipped from V and 7 bases from J, the junction kept 5 bases outside the gene matches. CDR3 sequence: CASSYSRTGGRQPQHF. CDR3 bases: TGTGCCAGCAGTTACTCTCGGACAGGGGGCCGGCAGCCCCAGCATTTT.

This clonotype has more than one count but fewer than ten. This chain uses TRBV20-1 with TRBJ1-2; no clear D gene. Trimming removed 0 bases from V and 6 bases from J, with 14 bases in between. The CDR3 has 14 residues. Germline CDR1 is DFQATT and CDR2 is SNEGSKA (reference sequence). The CDR3 DNA follows: TGCAGTGCTAGAGAGGCCAGGCAAGGGCATGGCTACACCTTC. Encoded protein: CSAREARQGHGYTF.

CDR3 residues: CAISEGTGIGNTIYF. Written as DNA, the CDR3 is TGTGCCATCAGTGAGGGGACCGGCATTGGAAACACCATATATTTT. The rearrangement links TRBV10-3 to TRBJ1-3; D may be TRBD1 (5 bases). The CDR3 extends over 15 amino acids. Trimming took 2 bases from V and 3 from J, leaving 11 bases between them. In germline, CDR1 is ENHRY, CDR2 SYGVKD.

This chain links TRBV20-1 with TRBJ2-7, with TRBD2 as a possible D gene (5 bases). CDR1 and CDR2 from the germline V gene are DFQATT and SNEGSKA (reference sequence). This CDR3 spans 13 amino acids. With 3 bases removed from V and 2 bases from J, the gap between germline ends came to 11 bases. Here the CDR3 DNA reads TGCAGTGCTAGTCTTGACTACCCCTACGAGCAGTACTTC. It codes for CSASLDYPYEQYF.

Only a few counts were recorded for this clonotype. The CDR3 coding sequence is TGTGCCAGCAGCTTAGCTCGAACGAGGACTGGCTACACCTTC. Translation: CASSLARTRTGYTF. The V call is TRBV7-2, the J call TRBJ1-2; D not resolved. V shed 0 bases and J shed 7 bases, with 12 bases lying between them. The germline V gene encodes CDR1 SGHTA and CDR2 FQGNSA. This CDR3 has 14 residues. Together with reference TRBV7-2 and TRBJ1-2, the CDR3 gives the full variable domain: GAGVSQSPSNKVTEKGKDVELRCDPISGHTALYWYRQSLGQGLEFLIYFQGNSAPDKSGLPSDRFSAERTGGSVSTLTIQRTQQEDSAVYLCASSLARTRTGYTFGSGTRLTVV.

This clonotype turned up a few times. This rearrangement joins TRBV12-3 or TRBV12-4 to TRBJ1-4, with 7 bases lining up with TRBD1. This CDR3 is built from 15 residues. Trimming removed 6 bases from V and 3 bases from J; junction bases left unmatched: 7. The CDR3, as DNA: TGTGCCAGCAGCTCCCTCGGGACAGCTAATGAAAAACTGTTTTTT. It is translated as CASSSLGTANEKLFF.

The rearrangement joins TRBV12-3 or TRBV12-4 to TRBJ2-5; 10 bases are shared with TRBD1. V trimming: 6 bases; J trimming: 6 bases; junction bases outside the gene matches: 10. The CDR3 covers 15 residues. CDR3 in amino acids: CASRAGTGVWKTQYF. CDR3 DNA: TGTGCCAGCAGGGCCGGGACAGGGGTGTGGAAGACCCAGTACTTC.

This clonotype was recorded a few times. The rearrangement uses TRBV29-1 and TRBJ2-3; 13 bases map to TRBD2. CDR3 length equals 14 residues. Germline values: CDR1 SQVTM, CDR2 ANQGSEA. J gave up 7 bases and V 2 bases, and 3 bases lay outside the gene matches. This chain's CDR3 is CSVERGLAGNTQYF. For the CDR3, the DNA is TGCAGCGTTGAACGGGGACTAGCGGGGAATACGCAGTATTTT.

This chain links TRBV4-1 with TRBJ2-5, with 7 positions matching TRBD2. The germline gives CDR1 MGHRA, CDR2 YSYEKL. The CDR3 sequence is 15 residues long. Trimming removed 2 bases from V and 1 base from J; junction bases left unmatched: 4. As DNA, the CDR3 is TGCGCCAGCAGCCAATTGCTAGCGGCCCAAGAGACCCAGTACTTC. This gives the protein CASSQLLAAQETQYF.